Following are 2 T cell receptor beta chains from one sample sequenced in a study of blood T cell repertoires in COVID-19. Using immunoSEQ multiplex PCR, the repertoire was profiled, and TCRdb retains in-frame clones only, with some absent. The sample shows 350,000 to 450,000 clones, around 87% of them seen only once. The sample comprised peripheral blood. These TCRs come from a woman in her fifties or sixties with COVID-19, enrolled during active disease.

J is TRBJ2-1 and V is TRBV2, with 7 nucleotides matching TRBD1. CDR1 is SNHLY and CDR2 is FYNNEI in the germline V gene. The CDR3 is 14 amino acids. The J segment lost 4 bases and the V segment lost 7 bases, leaving 7 bases of the junction unmatched. The CDR3: CASNPGQQYNEQFF. CDR3 nucleotides: TGTGCCAGCAATCCGGGACAGCAATACAATGAGCAGTTCTTC.

The chain employs TRBV18 and TRBJ1-1, with D uncertain. CDR3 length: 15 residues. Germline CDR1 KGHSH, CDR2 LQKENI. V was pared by 2 bases and J by 1 base, with 11 bases between. CDR3 bases: TGTGCCAGCTCACCAGGTGTCTCAGGGAACACTGAAGCTTTCTTT. Translating gives CASSPGVSGNTEAFF.